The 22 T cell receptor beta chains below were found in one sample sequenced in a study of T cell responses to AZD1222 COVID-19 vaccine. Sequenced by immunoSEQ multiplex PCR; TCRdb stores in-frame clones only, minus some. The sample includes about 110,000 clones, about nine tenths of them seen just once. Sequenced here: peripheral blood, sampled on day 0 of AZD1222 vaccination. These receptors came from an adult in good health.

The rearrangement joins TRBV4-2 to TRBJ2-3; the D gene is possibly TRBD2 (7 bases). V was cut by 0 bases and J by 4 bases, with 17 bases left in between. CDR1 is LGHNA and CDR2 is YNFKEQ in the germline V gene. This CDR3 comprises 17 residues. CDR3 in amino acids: CASSQDRGGSGADTQYF. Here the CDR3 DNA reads TGTGCCAGCAGCCAAGATAGGGGGGGAAGCGGGGCAGATACGCAGTATTTT.

The CDR3 sequence: CASRVQGRSPLHF. CDR3 bases: TGTGCCAGCAGAGTACAGGGGAGGTCACCCCTCCACTTT. This chain connects TRBV28 to TRBJ1-6; TRBD1 aligns across 7 bases. CDR3 length equals 13 residues. Germline-derived CDR1 and CDR2 are MDHEN and SYDVKM. Trimming at V came to 6 bases and at J to 10 bases, leaving 6 bases not matched to a gene.

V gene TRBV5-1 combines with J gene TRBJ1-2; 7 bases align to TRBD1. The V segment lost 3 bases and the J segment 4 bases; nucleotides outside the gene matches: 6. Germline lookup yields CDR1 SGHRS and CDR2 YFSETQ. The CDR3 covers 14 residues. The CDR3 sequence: CASSSPGQTYGYTF. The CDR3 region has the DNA TGCGCCAGCAGCTCTCCGGGACAGACCTATGGCTACACCTTC. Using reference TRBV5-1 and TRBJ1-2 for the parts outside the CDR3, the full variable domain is KAGVTQTPRYLIKTRGQQVTLSCSPISGHRSVSWYQQTPGQGLQFLFEYFSETQRNKGNFPGRFSGRQFSNSRSEMNVSTLELGDSALYLCASSSPGQTYGYTFGSGTRLTVV.

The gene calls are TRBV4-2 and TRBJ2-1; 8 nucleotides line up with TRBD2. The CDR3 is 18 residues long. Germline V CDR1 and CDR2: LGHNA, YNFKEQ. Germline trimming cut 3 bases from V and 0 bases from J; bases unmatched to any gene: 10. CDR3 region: CASSQDLTSGISYNEQFF. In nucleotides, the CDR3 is TGTGCCAGCAGCCAGGATCTAACTAGCGGTATCTCCTACAATGAGCAGTTCTTC.

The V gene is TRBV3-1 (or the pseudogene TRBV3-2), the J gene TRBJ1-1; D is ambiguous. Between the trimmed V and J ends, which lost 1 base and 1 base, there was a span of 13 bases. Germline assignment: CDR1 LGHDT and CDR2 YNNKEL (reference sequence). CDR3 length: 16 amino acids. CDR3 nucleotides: TGTGCCAGCAGCCAAGTCCTGGGAAATCCGAACACTGAAGCTTTCTTT. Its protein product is CASSQVLGNPNTEAFF.

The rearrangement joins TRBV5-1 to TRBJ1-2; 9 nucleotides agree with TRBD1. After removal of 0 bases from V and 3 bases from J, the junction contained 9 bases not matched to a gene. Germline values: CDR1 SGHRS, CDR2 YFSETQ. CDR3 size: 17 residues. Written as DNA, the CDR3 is TGCGCCAGCAGCTTGGAGGGGACAGGGATCGGCTACTATGGCTACACCTTC. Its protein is CASSLEGTGIGYYGYTF.

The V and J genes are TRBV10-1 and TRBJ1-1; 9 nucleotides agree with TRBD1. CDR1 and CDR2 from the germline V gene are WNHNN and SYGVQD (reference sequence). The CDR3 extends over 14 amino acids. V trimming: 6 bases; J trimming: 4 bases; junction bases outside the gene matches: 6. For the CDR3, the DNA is TGCGCCAGCAGCCTGGGACAGGGAAGCACTGAAGCTTTCTTT. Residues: CASSLGQGSTEAFF.

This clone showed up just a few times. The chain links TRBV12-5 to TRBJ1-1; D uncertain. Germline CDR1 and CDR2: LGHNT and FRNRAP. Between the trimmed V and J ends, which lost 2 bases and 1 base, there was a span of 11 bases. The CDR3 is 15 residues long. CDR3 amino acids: CASGLPGLANTEAFF. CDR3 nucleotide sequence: TGTGCTAGTGGTTTGCCCGGACTGGCGAACACTGAAGCTTTCTTT.

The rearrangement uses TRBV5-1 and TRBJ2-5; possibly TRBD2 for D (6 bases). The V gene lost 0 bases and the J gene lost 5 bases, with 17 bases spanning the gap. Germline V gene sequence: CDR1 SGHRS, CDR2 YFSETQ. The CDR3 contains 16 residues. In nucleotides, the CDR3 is TGCGCCAGCAGCTTGGGGGACTCTTGGGTCCAGGAGACCCAGTACTTC. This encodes CASSLGDSWVQETQYF.

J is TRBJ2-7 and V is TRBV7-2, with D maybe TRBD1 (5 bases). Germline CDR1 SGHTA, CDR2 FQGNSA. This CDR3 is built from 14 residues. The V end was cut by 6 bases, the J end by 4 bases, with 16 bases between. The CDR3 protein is CASSPLDRLYEQYF. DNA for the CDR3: TGTGCCAGCAGTCCTCTCGACAGACTGTACGAGCAGTACTTC.

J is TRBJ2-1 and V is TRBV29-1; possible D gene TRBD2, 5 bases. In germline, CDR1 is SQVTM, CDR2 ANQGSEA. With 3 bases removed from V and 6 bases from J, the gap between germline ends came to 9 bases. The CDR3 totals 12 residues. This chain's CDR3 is CSVDGGLNEQFF. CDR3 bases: TGCAGCGTTGACGGCGGGCTCAATGAGCAGTTCTTC.

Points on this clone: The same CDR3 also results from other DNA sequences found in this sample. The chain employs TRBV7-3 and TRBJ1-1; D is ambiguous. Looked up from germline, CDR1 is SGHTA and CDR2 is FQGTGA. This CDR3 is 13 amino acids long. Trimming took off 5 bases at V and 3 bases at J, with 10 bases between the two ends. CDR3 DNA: TGTGCCAGCAGCACCCAGAGAGACACTGAAGCTTTCTTT. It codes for CASSTQRDTEAFF.

CDR3 coding DNA: TGTGCCACCAGTGATAAGAAGGATGGCTACACCTTC. Residues: CATSDKKDGYTF. The rearrangement uses TRBV24-1 and TRBJ1-2; D not certain. V lost 3 bases, J lost 6 bases, and 7 bases lay in between. The CDR3 length is 12 residues. CDR1 and CDR2 from the germline V gene are KGHDR and SFDVKD.

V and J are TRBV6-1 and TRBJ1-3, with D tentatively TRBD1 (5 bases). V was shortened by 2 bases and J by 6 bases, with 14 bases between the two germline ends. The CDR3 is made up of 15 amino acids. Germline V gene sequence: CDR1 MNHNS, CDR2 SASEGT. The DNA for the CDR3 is TGTGCCAGCAGTGAACGGGGAGTGGGGGTAAACACCATATATTTT. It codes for CASSERGVGVNTIYF.

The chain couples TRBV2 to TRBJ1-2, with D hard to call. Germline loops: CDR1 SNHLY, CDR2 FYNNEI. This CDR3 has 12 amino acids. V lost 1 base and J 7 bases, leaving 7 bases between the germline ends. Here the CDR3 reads CASSEDEGGYTF. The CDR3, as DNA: TGTGCCAGCAGTGAAGACGAGGGTGGCTACACCTTC.

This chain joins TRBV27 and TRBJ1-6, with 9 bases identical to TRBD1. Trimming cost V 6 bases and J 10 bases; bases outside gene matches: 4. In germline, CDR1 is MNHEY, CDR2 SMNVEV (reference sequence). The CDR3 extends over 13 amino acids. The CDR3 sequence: CASRTTGGSPLHF. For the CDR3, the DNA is TGTGCCAGCAGGACGACAGGGGGATCACCCCTCCACTTT.

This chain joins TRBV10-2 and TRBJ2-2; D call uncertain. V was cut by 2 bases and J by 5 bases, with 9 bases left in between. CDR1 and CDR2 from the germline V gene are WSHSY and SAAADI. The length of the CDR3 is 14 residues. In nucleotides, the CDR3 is TGCGCCAGCAGTGAGGTCGTGGAAACCGGGGAGCTGTTTTTT. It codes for CASSEVVETGELFF.

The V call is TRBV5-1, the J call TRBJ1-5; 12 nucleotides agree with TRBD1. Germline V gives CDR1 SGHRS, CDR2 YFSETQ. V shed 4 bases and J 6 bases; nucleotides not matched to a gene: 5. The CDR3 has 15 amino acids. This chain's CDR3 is CASSPGQGAGQPQHF. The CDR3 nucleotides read TGCGCCAGCAGCCCGGGACAGGGGGCTGGTCAGCCCCAGCATTTT.

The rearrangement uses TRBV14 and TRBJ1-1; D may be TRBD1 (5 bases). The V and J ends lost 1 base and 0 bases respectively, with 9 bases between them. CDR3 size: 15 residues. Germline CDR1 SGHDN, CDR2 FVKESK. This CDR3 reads CASSQVGALNTEAFF. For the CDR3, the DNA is TGTGCCAGCAGCCAAGTAGGGGCTTTGAACACTGAAGCTTTCTTT.

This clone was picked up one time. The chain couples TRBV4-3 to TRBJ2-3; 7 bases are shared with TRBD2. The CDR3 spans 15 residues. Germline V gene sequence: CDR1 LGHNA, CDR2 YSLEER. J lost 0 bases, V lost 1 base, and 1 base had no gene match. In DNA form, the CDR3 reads TGCGCCAGCAGCCAAGGACTAGCTAGCACAGATACGCAGTATTTT. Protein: CASSQGLASTDTQYF.

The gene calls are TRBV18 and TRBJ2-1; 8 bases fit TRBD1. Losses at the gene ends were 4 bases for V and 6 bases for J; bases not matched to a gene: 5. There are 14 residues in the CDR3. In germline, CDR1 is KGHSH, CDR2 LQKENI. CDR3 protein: CASSLQGASNEQFF. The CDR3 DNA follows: TGTGCCAGCTCACTTCAGGGGGCCAGCAATGAGCAGTTCTTC.

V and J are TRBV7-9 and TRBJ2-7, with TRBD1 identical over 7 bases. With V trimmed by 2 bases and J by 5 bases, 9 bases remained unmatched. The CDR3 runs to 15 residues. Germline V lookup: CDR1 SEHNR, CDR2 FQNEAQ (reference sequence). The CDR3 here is CASSLSVTGNHEQYF. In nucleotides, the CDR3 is TGTGCCAGCAGCTTAAGCGTGACAGGGAACCACGAGCAGTACTTC.